The TCR beta chain under discussion was sequenced for a study of cytomegalovirus exposure and HLA in healthy donors. Germline loops: CDR1 SGHNT, CDR2 YYREEE (reference sequence). J lost 7 bases, V lost 4 bases, and 8 bases had no gene match. CDR3 length: 15 residues. The PCR ran on 60 Vbeta and 13 Jbeta primers. TCRdb keeps only in-frame clones here, not all; method: immunoSEQ multiplex PCR. The table includes about 99,000 clones, around 77% detected once. The TCR originated in a man aged 35 to 55 in good health and CMV-seronegative. Material: PBMCs. The rearrangement links TRBV5-4 to TRBJ2-2; 9 bases map to TRBD1. This CDR3 is CASSPPTGGNGELFF. In nucleotides, the CDR3 is TGTGCCAGCAGCCCACCGACAGGGGGGAACGGGGAGCTGTTTTTT.